These T cell receptor beta chains were read from a single sample in a study of shared clonotypes between healthy human individuals. Generated by immunoSEQ multiplex PCR, the TCRdb table keeps only in-frame clones and is missing some. The sample yields about 750,000 clones, 85% to 95% seen once. The sequenced sample consisted of naive CD8+ T cells sorted from blood. These receptors came from a man aged 25-45 years in good health. CDR3s include the opening cysteine and the closing phenylalanine or tryptophan. Fields, in order: V gene, J gene, CDR3 protein.

V: TRBV19
J: TRBJ1-5
CDR3: CASTERTPIDPQHF

V: TRBV2
J: TRBJ2-7
CDR3: CASSEAGFTYEQYF

V: TRBV14
J: TRBJ2-1
CDR3: CASKGLAGGPGEQFF

V: TRBV9
J: TRBJ2-7
CDR3: CASSVGGSTYEQYF

V: TRBV25-1
J: TRBJ2-4
CDR3: CASSAGDIQYF

V: TRBV29-1
J: TRBJ2-5
CDR3: CSADLAAGETQYF

V: TRBV30
J: TRBJ2-1
CDR3: CAWSSGTSSYNEQFF

V: TRBV14
J: TRBJ1-1
CDR3: CASSQGRREAFF

V: TRBV7-9
J: TRBJ2-5
CDR3: CASRGREYQETQYF

V: TRBV10-3
J: TRBJ2-2
CDR3: CAIRSPISEGEIIGELFF

V: TRBV10-3
J: TRBJ2-2
CDR3: CAISESQEVGELFF

V: TRBV7-2
J: TRBJ2-7
CDR3: CASSLTLGQGSYEQYF

V: TRBV28
J: TRBJ2-7
CDR3: CASSLMGGLTYEQYF

V: TRBV27
J: TRBJ1-2
CDR3: CASSLTPQWGRDGYTF

V: TRBV15
J: TRBJ2-5
CDR3: CATKPGLAGSVWETQYF

V: TRBV7-9
J: TRBJ2-7
CDR3: CASSLVNYEQYF

V: TRBV28
J: TRBJ2-7
CDR3: CASSLGTRNEQYF

V: TRBV28
J: TRBJ2-1
CDR3: CASSLYRGLYNEQFF

V: TRBV7-8
J: TRBJ2-7
CDR3: CASSLDVTGGSYEQYF

V: TRBV13
J: TRBJ2-2
CDR3: CASSLGFGTGELFF

V: TRBV7-6
J: TRBJ2-7
CDR3: CASSLEASGAPEQYF

V: TRBV7-9
J: TRBJ1-2
CDR3: CASSLSGTGDYGYTF

V: TRBV20-1
J: TRBJ1-2
CDR3: CSAILGYGYTF

V: TRBV10-1
J: TRBJ2-3
CDR3: CASCGATSGRLLPDTQYF

V: TRBV9
J: TRBJ1-2
CDR3: CASSGLGYTF

V: TRBV5-5
J: TRBJ2-7
CDR3: CASRKPGEGRHYEQYF

V: TRBV15
J: TRBJ2-3
CDR3: CATSREPPRADTQYF

V: TRBV27
J: TRBJ2-7
CDR3: CASSLAGRYEQYF

V: TRBV4-2
J: TRBJ2-1
CDR3: CASSQDLLAVKNEQFF

V: TRBV19
J: TRBJ2-2
CDR3: CASSMTGRTGELFF

V: TRBV28
J: TRBJ2-1
CDR3: CASSFLENNEQFF

V: TRBV6-1
J: TRBJ2-7
CDR3: CASSELGDYEQYF

V: TRBV19
J: TRBJ2-1
CDR3: CASSIFGISSYNEQFF

V: TRBV2
J: TRBJ2-6
CDR3: CASSVFGDDFSGANVLTF

V: TRBV11-2
J: TRBJ1-1
CDR3: CASSGRQGLDTEAFF

V: TRBV4-2
J: TRBJ1-1
CDR3: CASSQTGYMNTEAFF

V: TRBV6-6
J: TRBJ1-1
CDR3: CASSYQSVEAFF

V: TRBV2
J: TRBJ1-3
CDR3: CASSRRQGSSGNTIYF

V: TRBV19
J: TRBJ2-3
CDR3: CASRIAGRSADTQYF

V: TRBV9
J: TRBJ2-7
CDR3: CASSVEGRGLPYEQYF

V: TRBV13
J: TRBJ2-7
CDR3: CASSLGRSNSYEQYF

V: TRBV2
J: TRBJ2-6
CDR3: CATPIWASGANVLTF

V: TRBV23-1
J: TRBJ1-1
CDR3: CASSQSGTRAYEAFF

V: TRBV5-5
J: TRBJ2-3
CDR3: CASSLYEGVNTDTQYF

V: TRBV6-6
J: TRBJ1-5
CDR3: CASTQQVEGDNQPQHF

V: TRBV29-1
J: TRBJ2-7
CDR3: CSVHGTSYEQYF

V: TRBV5-6
J: TRBJ2-7
CDR3: CASSLALAGGPRYEQYF

V: TRBV29-1
J: TRBJ1-2
CDR3: CSVEVAGERSDRVIYGYTF

V: TRBV9
J: TRBJ2-1
CDR3: CASSVGGGSYNEQFF

V: TRBV4-1
J: TRBJ2-1
CDR3: CASSQDPGLAGNEQFF